This entry concerns a single T cell receptor (beta chain). Assay: immunoSEQ multiplex PCR; the TCRdb copy retains only in-frame clones and omits some. The sample carries about 270,000 clones, around 90% recorded once. This entry comes from a study of blood T cell repertoires in COVID-19. For the study at large: The United States, Italy and Spain provided the acute and convalescent COVID-19 samples. Sources were T cells, B-cell-depleted T cells, or PBMCs; the material itself was cDNA or gDNA.

The clonotype originates from a woman aged 40 to 55 with acute COVID-19. Sample: PBMCs or T cells enriched from blood (not recorded which).

Here the CDR3 reads CASSQGEGGGTQYF. DNA for the CDR3: TGTGCCAGCAGCCAAGGGGAGGGCGGGGGGACCCAGTACTTC. This chain links TRBV3-1 (or the pseudogene TRBV3-2) with TRBJ2-5; the match to TRBD2 covers 7 bases. V trimming: 1 base; J trimming: 7 bases; junction bases outside the gene matches: 6. CDR3 length: 14 amino acids. In germline, CDR1 is LGHDT, CDR2 YNNKEL (reference sequence).